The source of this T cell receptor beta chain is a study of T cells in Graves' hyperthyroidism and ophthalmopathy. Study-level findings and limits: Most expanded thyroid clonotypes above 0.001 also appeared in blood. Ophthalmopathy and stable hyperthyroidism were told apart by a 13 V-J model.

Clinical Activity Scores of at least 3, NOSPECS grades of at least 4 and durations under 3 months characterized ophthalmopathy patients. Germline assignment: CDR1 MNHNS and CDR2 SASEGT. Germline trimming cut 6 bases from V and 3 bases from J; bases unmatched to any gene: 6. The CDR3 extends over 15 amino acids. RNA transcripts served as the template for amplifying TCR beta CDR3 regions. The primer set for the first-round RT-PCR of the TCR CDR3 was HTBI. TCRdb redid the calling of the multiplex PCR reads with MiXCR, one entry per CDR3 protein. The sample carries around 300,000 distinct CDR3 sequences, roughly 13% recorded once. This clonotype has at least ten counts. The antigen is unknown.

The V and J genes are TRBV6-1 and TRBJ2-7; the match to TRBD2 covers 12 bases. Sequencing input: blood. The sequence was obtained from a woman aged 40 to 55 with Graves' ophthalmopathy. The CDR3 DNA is TGTGCCAGCAGGTCGGCTAGCGGGAGGGACTACGAGCAGTACTTC. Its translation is CASRSASGRDYEQYF.